A selection of T cell receptor beta chains follows, all from one sample in a study of T cell responses to AZD1222 COVID-19 vaccine. Assay: immunoSEQ multiplex PCR; the TCRdb copy retains only in-frame clones and omits some. The sample lists approximately 100,000 clones; 85% to 90% were seen once. Sequenced material: peripheral blood, taken on day 0 of AZD1222 vaccination. Receptors originate from an adult in good health. Each CDR3 is given with its conserved first and last residue. The D gene is left open where the match is weak. Some rows have no size entry. The others give once, few or many, or a class for an expanded clone.

abundance: -; v_gene: TRBV7-2; j_gene: TRBJ2-7; d_gene: -; CDR3aa: CASSHRTHPSYEQYF; CDR3nt: TGTGCCAGCAGTCACCGGACCCACCCCTCCTACGAGCAGTACTTC
abundance: -; v_gene: TRBV28; j_gene: TRBJ1-1; d_gene: -; CDR3aa: CASTTPGHNTEAFF; CDR3nt: TGTGCCAGCACCACTCCGGGACACAACACTGAAGCTTTCTTT
abundance: -; v_gene: TRBV29-1; j_gene: TRBJ1-1; d_gene: -; CDR3aa: CSAINTEAFF; CDR3nt: TGCAGCGCGATAAACACTGAAGCTTTCTTT
abundance: -; v_gene: TRBV6-5; j_gene: TRBJ2-7; d_gene: -; CDR3aa: CASSYAGPGEQYF; CDR3nt: TGTGCCAGCAGTTACGCCGGGCCCGGGGAGCAGTACTTC
abundance: -; v_gene: TRBV4-1; j_gene: TRBJ1-5; d_gene: -; CDR3aa: CASSQDRSRASNQPQHF; CDR3nt: TGCGCCAGCAGCCAAGATCGGAGCAGGGCTAGCAATCAGCCCCAGCATTTT
abundance: -; v_gene: TRBV4-3; j_gene: TRBJ2-7; d_gene: TRBD1; CDR3aa: CASSHGQGASEQYF; CDR3nt: TGCGCCAGCAGCCACGGACAGGGGGCAAGCGAGCAGTACTTC
abundance: -; v_gene: TRBV5-1; j_gene: TRBJ1-2; d_gene: TRBD1; CDR3aa: CASSMGQTYGYTF; CDR3nt: TGCGCCAGCAGCATGGGACAGACTTATGGCTACACCTTC
abundance: -; v_gene: TRBV3-1/TRBV3-2; j_gene: TRBJ2-3; d_gene: TRBD2; CDR3aa: CASSPPPGGVYTDTQYF; CDR3nt: TGTGCCAGCAGCCCCCCCCCGGGGGGGGTGTACACAGATACGCAGTATTTT
abundance: -; v_gene: TRBV9; j_gene: TRBJ2-7; d_gene: -; CDR3aa: CASSTSHSAYEQYF; CDR3nt: TGTGCCAGCAGCACCTCCCATTCCGCCTACGAGCAGTACTTC
abundance: -; v_gene: TRBV7-9; j_gene: TRBJ2-3; d_gene: -; CDR3aa: CASSLSGPNTQYF; CDR3nt: TGTGCCAGCAGCTTATCGGGCCCCAATACGCAGTATTTT
abundance: -; v_gene: TRBV5-1; j_gene: TRBJ1-1; d_gene: TRBD1; CDR3aa: CASSSSTGQGRTEAFF; CDR3nt: TGCGCCAGCAGCTCGTCGACAGGGCAAGGGAGGACTGAAGCTTTCTTT
abundance: -; v_gene: TRBV7-9; j_gene: TRBJ2-3; d_gene: TRBD2; CDR3aa: CASSLLTSGGVDTQYF; CDR3nt: TGTGCCAGCAGCTTGTTGACTAGCGGGGGGGTAGATACGCAGTATTTT
abundance: once; v_gene: TRBV7-9; j_gene: TRBJ1-1; d_gene: -; CDR3aa: CASSLAVRASEAFF; CDR3nt: TGTGCCAGCAGCTTAGCTGTTAGGGCGTCAGAAGCTTTCTTT
abundance: -; v_gene: TRBV2; j_gene: TRBJ2-7; d_gene: -; CDR3aa: CASSTIGAEQYF; CDR3nt: TGTGCCAGCAGTACAATAGGAGCCGAGCAGTACTTC
abundance: -; v_gene: TRBV12-3/TRBV12-4; j_gene: TRBJ1-1; d_gene: -; CDR3aa: CASSLEEATEAFF; CDR3nt: TGTGCCAGCAGTTTAGAGGAGGCGACTGAAGCTTTCTTT
abundance: -; v_gene: TRBV19; j_gene: TRBJ2-7; d_gene: -; CDR3aa: CASSTTGDYEQYF; CDR3nt: TGTGCCAGTAGTACCACAGGAGACTACGAGCAGTACTTC
abundance: -; v_gene: TRBV4-1; j_gene: TRBJ2-3; d_gene: -; CDR3aa: CASSLHGRDTQYF; CDR3nt: TGCGCCAGCAGCCTCCACGGACGGGATACGCAGTATTTT
abundance: -; v_gene: TRBV5-6; j_gene: TRBJ1-3; d_gene: -; CDR3aa: CASSSSPSGNTIYF; CDR3nt: TGTGCCAGCAGCTCGTCACCCTCTGGAAACACCATATATTTT
abundance: -; v_gene: TRBV6-5; j_gene: TRBJ2-7; d_gene: -; CDR3aa: CASRGAAAYEQYF; CDR3nt: TGTGCCAGCAGGGGGGCGGCGGCCTACGAGCAGTACTTC
abundance: -; v_gene: TRBV10-1; j_gene: TRBJ1-5; d_gene: -; CDR3aa: CASSGTQDQPQHF; CDR3nt: TGCGCCAGCAGCGGCACGCAGGATCAGCCCCAGCATTTT
abundance: -; v_gene: TRBV2; j_gene: TRBJ1-2; d_gene: -; CDR3aa: CASSVKVYGYTF; CDR3nt: TGTGCCAGCAGTGTAAAAGTCTATGGCTACACCTTC
abundance: -; v_gene: TRBV6-2/TRBV6-3; j_gene: TRBJ1-2; d_gene: TRBD1; CDR3aa: CASSLDRNLNYGYTF; CDR3nt: TGTGCCAGCAGTTTGGACAGGAACCTTAACTATGGCTACACCTTC
abundance: -; v_gene: TRBV12-3/TRBV12-4; j_gene: TRBJ2-7; d_gene: -; CDR3aa: CASARTYEQYF; CDR3nt: TGTGCCAGCGCCAGAACCTACGAGCAGTACTTC
abundance: once; v_gene: TRBV3-1/TRBV3-2; j_gene: TRBJ1-3; d_gene: -; CDR3aa: CASSQLPGNTIYF; CDR3nt: TGTGCCAGCAGCCAATTGCCGGGAAACACCATATATTTT
abundance: -; v_gene: TRBV7-9; j_gene: TRBJ2-7; d_gene: -; CDR3aa: CASSLDWEGDYEQYF; CDR3nt: TGTGCCAGCAGCTTAGATTGGGAAGGGGACTACGAGCAGTACTTC
abundance: -; v_gene: TRBV27; j_gene: TRBJ1-2; d_gene: TRBD1; CDR3aa: CASSTGANGYTF; CDR3nt: TGTGCCAGCAGTACAGGGGCGAATGGCTACACCTTC
abundance: few; v_gene: TRBV27; j_gene: TRBJ2-7; d_gene: -; CDR3aa: CASSLGGGYEQYF; CDR3nt: TGTGCCAGCAGCCTCGGAGGCGGTTACGAGCAGTACTTC
abundance: -; v_gene: TRBV13; j_gene: TRBJ1-1; d_gene: TRBD1; CDR3aa: CASSLGDRGNTEAFF; CDR3nt: TGTGCCAGCAGCTTAGGCGACAGGGGGAACACTGAAGCTTTCTTT
abundance: -; v_gene: TRBV3-1/TRBV3-2; j_gene: TRBJ2-3; d_gene: TRBD2; CDR3aa: CASSQGLAGGVSTDTQYF; CDR3nt: TGTGCCAGCAGCCAGGGTCTAGCGGGGGGAGTAAGCACAGATACGCAGTATTTT
abundance: -; v_gene: TRBV5-1; j_gene: TRBJ2-1; d_gene: TRBD2; CDR3aa: CASSLGVGTTRNEQFF; CDR3nt: TGCGCCAGCAGCCTAGGGGTCGGGACTACACGCAATGAGCAGTTCTTC
abundance: few; v_gene: TRBV2; j_gene: TRBJ1-6; d_gene: -; CDR3aa: CASRMDGYNSPLHF; CDR3nt: TGTGCCAGCAGGATGGACGGATATAATTCACCCCTCCACTTT
abundance: -; v_gene: TRBV27; j_gene: TRBJ2-7; d_gene: -; CDR3aa: CASSLSSGNFDEQYF; CDR3nt: TGTGCCAGCAGTTTATCGTCAGGGAATTTTGACGAGCAGTACTTC
abundance: -; v_gene: TRBV21-1; j_gene: TRBJ1-5; d_gene: -; CDR3aa: CASSAGWDRQVEAQHF; CDR3nt: TGTGCCAGCAGCGCGGGGTGGGACAGGCAGGTCGAGGCCCAGCATTTT
abundance: -; v_gene: TRBV16; j_gene: TRBJ1-4; d_gene: -; CDR3aa: CASSQYGSGTNEKLFF; CDR3nt: TGTGCCAGCAGCCAATATGGGTCGGGTACTAATGAAAAACTGTTTTTT
abundance: -; v_gene: TRBV11-2; j_gene: TRBJ1-2; d_gene: -; CDR3aa: CASSLETESYGYTF; CDR3nt: TGTGCCAGCAGCTTAGAGACAGAATCCTATGGCTACACCTTC
abundance: -; v_gene: TRBV10-2; j_gene: TRBJ1-6; d_gene: TRBD1; CDR3aa: CASRRGQGETPLHF; CDR3nt: TGCGCCAGCAGACGAGGACAGGGGGAAACACCCCTCCACTTT
abundance: -; v_gene: TRBV19; j_gene: TRBJ1-1; d_gene: -; CDR3aa: CASSSRPTGNTEAFF; CDR3nt: TGTGCCAGTAGTTCGAGACCTACAGGGAACACTGAAGCTTTCTTT
abundance: -; v_gene: TRBV7-2; j_gene: TRBJ2-5; d_gene: -; CDR3aa: CASSLSLKETQYF; CDR3nt: TGTGCCAGCAGCTTATCCCTGAAAGAGACCCAGTACTTC
abundance: -; v_gene: TRBV12-5; j_gene: TRBJ1-4; d_gene: -; CDR3aa: CASGTPQEKLFF; CDR3nt: TGTGCTAGTGGGACCCCCCAGGAAAAACTGTTTTTT
abundance: -; v_gene: TRBV30; j_gene: TRBJ1-4; d_gene: -; CDR3aa: CAWRGRQNEKLFF; CDR3nt: TGTGCCTGGAGGGGACGGCAGAATGAAAAACTGTTTTTT
abundance: -; v_gene: TRBV3-1/TRBV3-2; j_gene: TRBJ2-3; d_gene: TRBD1; CDR3aa: CASSHNPSGQGDTQYF; CDR3nt: TGTGCCAGCAGCCACAATCCGTCGGGACAGGGAGATACGCAGTATTTT
abundance: -; v_gene: TRBV7-9; j_gene: TRBJ1-2; d_gene: TRBD1; CDR3aa: CASTYRGQGYGYTF; CDR3nt: TGTGCCAGCACATACAGGGGGCAGGGCTATGGCTACACCTTC